What follows are 25 T cell receptor beta chains derived from one specimen sequenced in a study of T cell responses to AZD1222 COVID-19 vaccine. The data were produced by immunoSEQ multiplex PCR, yet TCRdb's version contains in-frame clones alone and is incomplete. The table lists 120,000 or so clones, just under 90% of them singletons. This specimen consisted of peripheral blood, obtained on day 0 of AZD1222 vaccination. These receptors were obtained from an adult in good health.

This chain connects TRBV5-1 to TRBJ1-6; maybe TRBD1 (6 bases). The V end was cut by 3 bases, the J end by 0 bases, with 10 bases between. The CDR3 is 16 residues long. CDR1 is SGHRS, CDR2 YFSETQ, per germline. The CDR3 is CASSSGALSYNSPLHF. The CDR3 DNA follows: TGCGCCAGCAGCTCAGGGGCCCTCTCCTATAATTCACCCCTCCACTTT. The variable domain in full, completed from reference TRBV5-1 and TRBJ1-6, reads KAGVTQTPRYLIKTRGQQVTLSCSPISGHRSVSWYQQTPGQGLQFLFEYFSETQRNKGNFPGRFSGRQFSNSRSEMNVSTLELGDSALYLCASSSGALSYNSPLHFGNGTRLTVT.

V usage is TRBV10-3 and J usage is TRBJ2-3; 7 bases map to TRBD1. This CDR3 has 13 amino acids. Germline assignment: CDR1 ENHRY and CDR2 SYGVKD. Losses at the gene ends were 6 bases for V and 2 bases for J; bases not matched to a gene: 2. The CDR3 sequence is CAIRGQPTDTQYF. DNA of the CDR3: TGTGCCATCAGGGGACAGCCCACAGATACGCAGTATTTT.

The genes are TRBV6-5 and TRBJ1-6; the D gene is possibly TRBD1 (5 bases). Trimming pared 7 bases from V and 1 base from J, leaving 11 bases between. This CDR3 is 15 amino acids long. Germline assignment: CDR1 MNHEY and CDR2 SVGAGI. CDR3 region: CASMNGGSYNSPLHF. The CDR3 bases are TGTGCCAGCATGAATGGGGGGTCCTATAATTCACCCCTCCACTTT.

V and J are TRBV7-2 and TRBJ2-1; D unclear. V dropped 3 bases and J dropped 10 bases, with 10 bases sitting between them. The CDR3 length is 12 residues. Per the germline V gene, CDR1 is SGHTA and CDR2 is FQGNSA. The CDR3 bases are TGTGCCAGCAGCTTTGTCCACTGGGAGCAGTTCTTC. It encodes CASSFVHWEQFF.

The chain couples TRBV3-1 (or the pseudogene TRBV3-2) to TRBJ1-5, with 10 bases matching TRBD1. V lost 2 bases and J lost 7; bases outside the gene matches: 5. The CDR3 runs to 15 residues. Looked up from germline, CDR1 is LGHDT and CDR2 is YNNKEL (reference sequence). CDR3 in DNA: TGTGCCAGCAGCCAAAGGGACAGGGGAGGGCAGCCCCAGCATTTT. Protein sequence: CASSQRDRGGQPQHF.

The V and J genes are TRBV2 and TRBJ1-4; D gene ambiguous. Germline lookup yields CDR1 SNHLY and CDR2 FYNNEI. The V and J ends lost 0 bases and 2 bases respectively, with 10 bases between them. The CDR3 has 16 amino acids. The CDR3 DNA reads TGTGCCAGCAGTGAAGCGCTGATTTCTACTAATGAAAAACTGTTTTTT. Protein: CASSEALISTNEKLFF.

V and J are TRBV5-1 and TRBJ2-1; weak D call: TRBD2 (5 bases). V was clipped by 8 bases and J by 0 bases, with 9 bases between them. CDR1 is SGHRS, CDR2 YFSETQ, per germline. This CDR3 is built from 13 residues. CDR3 sequence reads: CASTGDSYNEQFF. The CDR3 nucleotides are TGCGCCAGTACCGGGGACTCCTACAATGAGCAGTTCTTC.

A remark on this clone: One end of the junction varies from germline; a read error may be responsible. The CDR3 DNA is TGCAGTGGACAGGGGACCAGCCACTTC. This gives the protein CSGQGTSHF. The chain links TRBV20-1 to TRBJ1-2; 8 bases are a match to TRBD1. CDR3 length: 9 residues. The V gene's germline CDR1 is DFQATT and CDR2 SNEGSKA (reference sequence).

The CDR3 DNA reads as TGCGCCAGCAGCTTGATGAGCCGGGGAGATAATGAAAAACTGTTTTTT. It codes for CASSLMSRGDNEKLFF. J is TRBJ1-4 and V is TRBV5-1, with D unclear. V was clipped by 1 base and J by 4 bases, with 14 bases between them. CDR1 and CDR2 from the germline V gene are SGHRS and YFSETQ. The length of the CDR3 is 16 residues. Full variable domain (missing parts from reference TRBV5-1 and TRBJ1-4): KAGVTQTPRYLIKTRGQQVTLSCSPISGHRSVSWYQQTPGQGLQFLFEYFSETQRNKGNFPGRFSGRQFSNSRSEMNVSTLELGDSALYLCASSLMSRGDNEKLFFGSGTQLSVL.

The genes are TRBV19 and TRBJ2-2; unclear D gene. There are 15 residues in the CDR3. V lost 1 base to trimming and J lost 2 bases, with 8 bases between them. Germline V gives CDR1 LNHDA, CDR2 SQIVND (reference sequence). CDR3 nucleotides: TGTGCCAGTAGTATAGGGCACATCAACACCGGGGAGCTGTTTTTT. This gives the protein CASSIGHINTGELFF.

The gene calls are TRBV12-5 and TRBJ2-2; D is uncertain. The CDR3 contains 13 residues. Germline lookup yields CDR1 LGHNT and CDR2 FRNRAP. The V and J ends lost 9 bases and 6 bases respectively, with 14 bases between them. This chain's CDR3 is CARWRVMSGELFF. CDR3 nucleotides: TGTGCTAGATGGAGAGTGATGTCCGGGGAGCTGTTTTTT. Together with reference TRBV12-5 and TRBJ2-2, the CDR3 gives the full variable domain: DARVTQTPRHKVTEMGQEVTMRCQPILGHNTVFWYRQTMMQGLELLAYFRNRAPLDDSGMPKDRFSAEMPDATLATLKIQPSEPRDSAVYFCARWRVMSGELFFGEGSRLTVL.

This sequence joins TRBV9 and TRBJ1-1; 8 positions agree with TRBD1. After removal of 3 bases from V and 7 bases from J, the junction contained 8 bases not matched to a gene. The CDR3 is 14 residues long. Looked up from germline, CDR1 is SGDLS and CDR2 is YYNGEE. The CDR3 spells CASSAERQGYEAFF. The CDR3 DNA is TGTGCCAGCAGCGCGGAAAGACAGGGGTATGAAGCTTTCTTT.

The V and J genes are TRBV28 and TRBJ2-5; 8 bases map to TRBD2. Germline CDR1 reads MDHEN; CDR2 reads SYDVKM. V lost 6 bases and J lost 4; bases outside the gene matches: 10. CDR3 size: 15 residues. CDR3 nucleotide sequence: TGTGCCAGCAGCCGTACCCGGACTAGCCCAGAGACCCAGTACTTC. Protein product: CASSRTRTSPETQYF.

Written as DNA, the CDR3 is TGTGCCAGCAGTTCCAATTACAATGAGCAGTTCTTC. It codes for CASSSNYNEQFF. The chain is built from TRBV12-3 or TRBV12-4 and TRBJ2-1, with D uncertain. The CDR3 sequence is 12 residues long. The V gene lost 4 bases and the J gene lost 4 bases, with 5 bases spanning the gap.

The chain couples TRBV30 to TRBJ2-4, with TRBD1 matching over 7 bases. The ends lost 0 bases at V and 0 bases at J; junction bases unmatched: 11. This CDR3 region has 18 residues. Germline V gives CDR1 GTSNPN, CDR2 SVGIG (reference sequence). CDR3 in DNA: TGTGCCTGGAGTGTTGGGCAGGGGGTATATTTAGCCAAAAACATTCAGTACTTC. It specifies CAWSVGQGVYLAKNIQYF. The whole variable domain, remainder taken from reference TRBV30 and TRBJ2-4, is SQTIHQWPATLVQPVGSPLSLECTVEGTSNPNLYWYRQAAGRGLQLLFYSVGIGQISSEVPQNLSASRPQDRQFILSSKKLLLSDSGFYLCAWSVGQGVYLAKNIQYFGAGTRLSVL.

The V gene is TRBV5-6, the J gene TRBJ1-2; weak D call: TRBD1 (6 bases). This CDR3 has 15 residues. Germline CDR1 SGHDT, CDR2 YYEEEE. V was clipped by 2 bases and J by 2 bases, with 13 bases between them. In DNA form, the CDR3 reads TGTGCCAGCAGCTTATTCCCGACAGGCAACTATGGCTACACCTTC. Protein: CASSLFPTGNYGYTF.

The rearrangement joins TRBV2 to TRBJ1-2, with no clear D. The CDR3 covers 12 residues. The germline V gene encodes CDR1 SNHLY and CDR2 FYNNEI. V was shortened by 7 bases and J by 6 bases, with 12 bases between the two germline ends. The CDR3 coding sequence is TGTGCCAGCATCCGACAATCGGATGGCTACACCTTC. Translating gives CASIRQSDGYTF.

This chain uses TRBV5-1 with TRBJ1-4, with D unresolved. V was trimmed by 0 bases and J by 0 bases, leaving 12 bases between them. Germline-derived CDR1 and CDR2 are SGHRS and YFSETQ. This CDR3 has 17 residues. The CDR3 sequence: CASSLVGSQATNEKLFF. The CDR3 DNA reads TGCGCCAGCAGCTTGGTCGGATCTCAGGCAACTAATGAAAAACTGTTTTTT.

The rearrangement joins TRBV4-1 to TRBJ2-2; the D gene is possibly TRBD2 (5 bases). Germline CDR1 is MGHRA and CDR2 is YSYEKL. V was clipped by 3 bases and J by 0 bases, with 11 bases between them. CDR3 length: 16 amino acids. CDR3 sequence reads: CASSHAGIPNTGELFF. Here the CDR3 DNA reads TGCGCCAGCAGCCACGCCGGGATACCGAACACCGGGGAGCTGTTTTTT.

CDR3: CASSEGGGNEKLFF. The CDR3 DNA reads as TGTGCCAGCAGTGAAGGGGGGGGTAATGAAAAACTGTTTTTT. The rearrangement links TRBV2 to TRBJ1-4; D perhaps matches TRBD1 (5 bases). This CDR3 has 14 residues. Germline-derived CDR1 and CDR2 are SNHLY and FYNNEI. V lost 1 base and J 4 bases, leaving 7 bases between the germline ends.

This chain uses TRBV15 with TRBJ1-5; TRBD1 is a possible D gene (6 bases). The CDR3 sequence is 18 residues long. V lost 5 bases, J lost 2 bases, and 22 bases lay in between. Germline CDR1 is LNHNV and CDR2 is YYDKDF (reference sequence). The CDR3 loop reads CATSERPGTRRGNQPQHF. Written as DNA, the CDR3 is TGTGCCACCAGCGAACGTCCCGGGACACGTAGGGGCAATCAGCCCCAGCATTTT.

This clone was recorded only once. The V call is TRBV2, the J call TRBJ2-3; D gene unclear. In germline, CDR1 is SNHLY, CDR2 FYNNEI. CDR3 size: 13 residues. The ends were cut back, 10 bases at V and 2 bases at J, with 13 bases in the middle. Here the CDR3 DNA reads TGTGCCAACAGACAACGCCTCACAGATACGCAGTATTTT. Its translation: CANRQRLTDTQYF. Together with reference TRBV2 and TRBJ2-3, the CDR3 gives the full variable domain: EPEVTQTPSHQVTQMGQEVILRCVPISNHLYFYWYRQILGQKVEFLVSFYNNEISEKSEIFDDQFSVERPDGSNFTLKIRSTKLEDSAMYFCANRQRLTDTQYFGPGTRLTVL.

The V call is TRBV10-3, the J call TRBJ1-6; D is ambiguous. The ends were cut back, 5 bases at V and 7 bases at J, with 12 bases in the middle. CDR3 length: 14 residues. In germline, CDR1 is ENHRY, CDR2 SYGVKD. CDR3 nucleotide sequence: TGTGCCATCAGTCCCACATTCACCAATTCACCCCTCCACTTT. Its translation: CAISPTFTNSPLHF.

The chain joins TRBV11-2 to TRBJ1-1; no firm D call. The CDR3 runs to 14 residues. The V and J ends lost 5 bases and 1 base respectively, with 11 bases between them. The germline CDR1 and CDR2 sequences are SGHAT and FQNNGV. CDR3 nucleotides: TGTGCCAGCAGCCAGCGGGCAGGGAACACTGAAGCTTTCTTT. It is translated as CASSQRAGNTEAFF. Full variable domain (remainder filled in from reference TRBV11-2 and TRBJ1-1): EAGVAQSPRYKIIEKRQSVAFWCNPISGHATLYWYQQILGQGPKLLIQFQNNGVVDDSQLPKDRFSAERLKGVDSTLKIQPAKLEDSAVYLCASSQRAGNTEAFFGQGTRLTVV.

The V gene is TRBV29-1, the J gene TRBJ1-4; weak D call: TRBD1 (6 bases). The CDR3 contains 12 residues. V lost 7 bases and J 3 bases, leaving 9 bases between the germline ends. The germline V gene encodes CDR1 SQVTM and CDR2 ANQGSEA. The CDR3 coding sequence is TGCAGCGCCAGGGGAGCTAATGAAAAACTGTTTTTT. This encodes CSARGANEKLFF.